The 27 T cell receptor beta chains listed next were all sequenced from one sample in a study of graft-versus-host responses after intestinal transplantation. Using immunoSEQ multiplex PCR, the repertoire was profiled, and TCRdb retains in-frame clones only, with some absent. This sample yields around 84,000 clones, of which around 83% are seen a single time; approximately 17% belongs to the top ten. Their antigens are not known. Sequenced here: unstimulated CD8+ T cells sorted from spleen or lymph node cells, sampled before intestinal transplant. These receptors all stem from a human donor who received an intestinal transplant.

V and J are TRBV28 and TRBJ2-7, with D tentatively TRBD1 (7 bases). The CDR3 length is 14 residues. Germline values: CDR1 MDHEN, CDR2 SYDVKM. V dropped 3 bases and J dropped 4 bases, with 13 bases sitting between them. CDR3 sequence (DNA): TGTGCCAGCAGTTTGGAGGGGGCCAGTTACGAGCAGTACTTC. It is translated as CASSLEGASYEQYF.

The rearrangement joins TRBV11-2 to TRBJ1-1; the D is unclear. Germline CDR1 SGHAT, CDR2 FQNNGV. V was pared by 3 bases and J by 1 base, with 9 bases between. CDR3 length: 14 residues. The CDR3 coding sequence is TGTGCCAGCAGCTTCTTCGTTCCGAACACTGAAGCTTTCTTT. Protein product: CASSFFVPNTEAFF.

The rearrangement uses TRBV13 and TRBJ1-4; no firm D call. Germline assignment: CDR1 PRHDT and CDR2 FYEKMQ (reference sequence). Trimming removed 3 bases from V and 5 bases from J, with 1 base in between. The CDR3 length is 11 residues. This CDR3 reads CASSLNEKLFF. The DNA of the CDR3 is TGTGCCAGCAGCTTGAATGAAAAACTGTTTTTT.

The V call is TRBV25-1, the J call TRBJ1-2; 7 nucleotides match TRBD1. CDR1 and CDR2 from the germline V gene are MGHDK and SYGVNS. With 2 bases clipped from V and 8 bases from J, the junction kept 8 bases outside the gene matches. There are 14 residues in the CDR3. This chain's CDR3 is CASSETGRGGGYTF. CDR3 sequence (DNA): TGTGCCAGCAGTGAAACGGGCAGGGGGGGAGGCTACACCTTC.

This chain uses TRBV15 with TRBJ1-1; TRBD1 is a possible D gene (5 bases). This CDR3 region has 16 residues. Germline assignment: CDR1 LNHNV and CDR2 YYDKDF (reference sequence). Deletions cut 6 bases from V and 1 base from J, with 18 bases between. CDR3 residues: CATRNPPRGSNTEAFF. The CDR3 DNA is TGTGCCACCAGAAATCCACCGCGGGGGTCGAACACTGAAGCTTTCTTT.

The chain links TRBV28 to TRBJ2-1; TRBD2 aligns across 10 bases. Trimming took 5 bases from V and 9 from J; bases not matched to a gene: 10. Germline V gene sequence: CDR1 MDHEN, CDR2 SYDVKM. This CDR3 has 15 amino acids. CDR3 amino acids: CASSPWTSGGGEQFF. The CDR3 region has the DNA TGTGCCAGCAGTCCATGGACTAGCGGAGGGGGTGAGCAGTTCTTC.

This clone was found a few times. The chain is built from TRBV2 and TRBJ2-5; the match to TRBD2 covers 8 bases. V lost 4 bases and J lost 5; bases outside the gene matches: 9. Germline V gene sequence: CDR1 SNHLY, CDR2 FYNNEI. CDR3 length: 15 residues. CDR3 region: CASSGSPSGGETQYF. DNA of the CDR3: TGTGCCAGCAGTGGAAGCCCCTCGGGGGGGGAGACCCAGTACTTC.

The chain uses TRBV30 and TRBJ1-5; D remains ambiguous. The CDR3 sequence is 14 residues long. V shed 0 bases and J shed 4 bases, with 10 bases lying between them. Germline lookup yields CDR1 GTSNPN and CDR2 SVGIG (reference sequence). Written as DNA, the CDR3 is TGTGCCTGGAGTGTACATAGTTCTAATCAGCCCCAGCATTTT. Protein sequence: CAWSVHSSNQPQHF. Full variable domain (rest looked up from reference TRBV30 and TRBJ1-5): SQTIHQWPATLVQPVGSPLSLECTVEGTSNPNLYWYRQAAGRGLQLLFYSVGIGQISSEVPQNLSASRPQDRQFILSSKKLLLSDSGFYLCAWSVHSSNQPQHFGDGTRLSIL.

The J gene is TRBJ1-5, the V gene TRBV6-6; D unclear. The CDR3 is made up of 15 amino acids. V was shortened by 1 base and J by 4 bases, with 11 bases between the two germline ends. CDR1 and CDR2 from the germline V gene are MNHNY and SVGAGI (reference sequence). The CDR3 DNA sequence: TGTGCCAGCAGTTACTTGACGGGAGAGAATCAGCCCCAGCATTTT. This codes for CASSYLTGENQPQHF.

Written as DNA, the CDR3 is TGTGCCAGCAGCCGGGACGACGGAGAGATAAATGGCTACACCTTC. Its protein is CASSRDDGEINGYTF. The chain combines TRBV28 with TRBJ1-2; D is possibly TRBD1 (5 bases). Germline-derived CDR1 and CDR2 are MDHEN and SYDVKM. Trimming took off 6 bases at V and 6 bases at J, with 20 bases between the two ends. The CDR3 extends over 15 amino acids.

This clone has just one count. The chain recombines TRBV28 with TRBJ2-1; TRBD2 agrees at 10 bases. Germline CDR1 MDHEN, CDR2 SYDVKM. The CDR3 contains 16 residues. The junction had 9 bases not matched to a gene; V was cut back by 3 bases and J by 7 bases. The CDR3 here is CASSFRLAGEQNEQFF. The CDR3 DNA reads TGTGCCAGCAGTTTTCGGCTAGCGGGAGAGCAAAATGAGCAGTTCTTC.

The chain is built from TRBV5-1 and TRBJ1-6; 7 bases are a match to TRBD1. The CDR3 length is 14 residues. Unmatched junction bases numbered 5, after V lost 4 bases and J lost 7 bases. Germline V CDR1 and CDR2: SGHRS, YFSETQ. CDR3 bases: TGCGCCAGCAGCACCGGGACAGAGAATTCACCCCTCCACTTT. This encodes CASSTGTENSPLHF. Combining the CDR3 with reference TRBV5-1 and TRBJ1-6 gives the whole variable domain KAGVTQTPRYLIKTRGQQVTLSCSPISGHRSVSWYQQTPGQGLQFLFEYFSETQRNKGNFPGRFSGRQFSNSRSEMNVSTLELGDSALYLCASSTGTENSPLHFGNGTRLTVT.

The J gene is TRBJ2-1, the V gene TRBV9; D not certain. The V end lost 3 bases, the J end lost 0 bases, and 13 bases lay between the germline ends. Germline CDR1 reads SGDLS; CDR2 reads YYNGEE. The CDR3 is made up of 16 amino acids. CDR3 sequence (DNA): TGTGCCAGCAGCGATAGCCGCTCGAGCTCCTACAATGAGCAGTTCTTC. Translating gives CASSDSRSSSYNEQFF.

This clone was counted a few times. The CDR3 DNA follows: TGTGCCAGTAGTTTGCCAGGCTACGAGCAGTACTTC. Translated: CASSLPGYEQYF. The J gene is TRBJ2-7, the V gene TRBV19; D not resolved. The CDR3 is 12 residues long. Germline V gene lookup returns CDR1 LNHDA and CDR2 SQIVND (reference sequence). The V end was cut by 5 bases, the J end by 3 bases, with 8 bases between.

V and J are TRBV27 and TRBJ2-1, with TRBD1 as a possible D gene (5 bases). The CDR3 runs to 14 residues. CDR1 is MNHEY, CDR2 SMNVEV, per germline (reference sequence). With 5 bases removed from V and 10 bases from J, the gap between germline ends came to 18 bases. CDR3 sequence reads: CASSPTGFWGEQFF. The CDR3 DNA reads TGTGCCAGCAGTCCCACAGGATTTTGGGGCGAGCAGTTCTTC.

For the CDR3, the DNA is TGTGCCAGCAGCAGAGGACTAGCGGGTTACAATGAGCAGTTCTTC. It codes for CASSRGLAGYNEQFF. This chain links TRBV11-1 with TRBJ2-1; 11 bases align to TRBD2. The CDR3 totals 15 residues. The V segment lost 5 bases and the J segment 4 bases; nucleotides outside the gene matches: 4. Per germline, CDR1 SGHAT and CDR2 FQDESV (reference sequence).

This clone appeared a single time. Here the CDR3 reads CASSKGTGNTIYF. CDR3 coding DNA: TGTGCCAGTAGCAAAGGGACTGGAAACACCATATATTTT. This rearrangement joins TRBV19 to TRBJ1-3, with D hard to call. V was shortened by 6 bases and J by 2 bases, with 8 bases between the two germline ends. The CDR3 has 13 amino acids. Germline CDR1 reads LNHDA; CDR2 reads SQIVND (reference sequence).

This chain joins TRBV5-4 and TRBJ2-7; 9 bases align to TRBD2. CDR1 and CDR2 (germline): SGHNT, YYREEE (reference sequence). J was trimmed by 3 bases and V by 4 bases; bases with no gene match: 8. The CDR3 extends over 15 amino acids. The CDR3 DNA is TGTGCCAGCAGCACCCGACTAGCGGTACGCTACGAGCAGTACTTC. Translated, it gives CASSTRLAVRYEQYF.

The CDR3 nucleotides read TGTGCCAGCAGCCCCAGCGCGGGCGAGCAGTACTTC. Its protein is CASSPSAGEQYF. The V gene is TRBV13, the J gene TRBJ2-7; TRBD2 might be the D (5 bases). There are 12 residues in the CDR3. V was cut by 5 bases and J by 6 bases, with 11 bases left in between. The germline V gene encodes CDR1 PRHDT and CDR2 FYEKMQ (reference sequence).

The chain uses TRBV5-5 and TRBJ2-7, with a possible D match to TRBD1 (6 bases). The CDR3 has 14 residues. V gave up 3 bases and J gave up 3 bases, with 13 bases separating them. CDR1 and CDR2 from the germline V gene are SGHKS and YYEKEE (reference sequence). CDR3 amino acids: CASSSVGRGYEQYF. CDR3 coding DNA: TGTGCCAGCAGCTCCGTGGGCAGGGGCTACGAGCAGTACTTC.

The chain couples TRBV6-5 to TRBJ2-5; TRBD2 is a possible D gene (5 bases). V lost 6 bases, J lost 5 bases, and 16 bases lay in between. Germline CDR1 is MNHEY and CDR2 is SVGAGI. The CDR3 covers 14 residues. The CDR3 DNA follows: TGTGCCAGCAGAACAACTAGGCCTTCGGAGACCCAGTACTTC. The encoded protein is CASRTTRPSETQYF.

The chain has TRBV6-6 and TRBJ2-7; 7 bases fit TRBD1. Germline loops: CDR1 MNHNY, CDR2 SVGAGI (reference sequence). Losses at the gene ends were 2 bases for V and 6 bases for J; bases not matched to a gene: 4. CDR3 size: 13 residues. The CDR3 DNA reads TGTGCCAGCAGTTACCGTCCAGGGGGCGAGCAGTACTTC. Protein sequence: CASSYRPGGEQYF.

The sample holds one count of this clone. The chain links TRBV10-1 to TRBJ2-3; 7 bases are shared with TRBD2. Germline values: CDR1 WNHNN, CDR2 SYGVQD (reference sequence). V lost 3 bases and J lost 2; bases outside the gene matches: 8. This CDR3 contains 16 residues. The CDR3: CASSDSPSGFTDTQYF. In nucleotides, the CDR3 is TGCGCCAGCAGTGATTCTCCTAGCGGATTCACAGATACGCAGTATTTT.

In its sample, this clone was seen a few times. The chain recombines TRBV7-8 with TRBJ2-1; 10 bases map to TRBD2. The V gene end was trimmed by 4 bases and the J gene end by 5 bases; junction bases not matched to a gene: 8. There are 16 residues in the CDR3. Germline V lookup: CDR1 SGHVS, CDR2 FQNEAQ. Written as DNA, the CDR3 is TGTGCCAGCAGCTCCCTACTAGCGGGAACGAACAATGAGCAGTTCTTC. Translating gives CASSSLLAGTNNEQFF. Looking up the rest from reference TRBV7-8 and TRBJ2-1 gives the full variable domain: GAGVSQSPRYKVAKRGQDVALRCDPISGHVSLFWYQQALGQGPEFLTYFQNEAQLDKSGLPSDRFFAERPEGSVSTLKIQRTQQEDSAVYLCASSSLLAGTNNEQFFGPGTRLTVL.

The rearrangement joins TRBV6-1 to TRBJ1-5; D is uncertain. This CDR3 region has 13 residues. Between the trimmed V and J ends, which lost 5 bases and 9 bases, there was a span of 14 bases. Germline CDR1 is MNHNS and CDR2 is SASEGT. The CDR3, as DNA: TGTGCCAGCAGTTGGACCCCACATGGGCCCCAGCATTTT. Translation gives CASSWTPHGPQHF.

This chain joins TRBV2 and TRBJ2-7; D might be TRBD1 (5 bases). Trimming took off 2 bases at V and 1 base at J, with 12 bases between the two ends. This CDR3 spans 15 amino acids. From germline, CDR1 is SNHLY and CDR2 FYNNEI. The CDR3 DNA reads TGTGCCAGCAGTGAAAGCGCAGGGAATTCCTACGAGCAGTACTTC. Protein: CASSESAGNSYEQYF. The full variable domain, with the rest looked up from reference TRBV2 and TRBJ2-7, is EPEVTQTPSHQVTQMGQEVILRCVPISNHLYFYWYRQILGQKVEFLVSFYNNEISEKSEIFDDQFSVERPDGSNFTLKIRSTKLEDSAMYFCASSESAGNSYEQYFGPGTRLTVT.

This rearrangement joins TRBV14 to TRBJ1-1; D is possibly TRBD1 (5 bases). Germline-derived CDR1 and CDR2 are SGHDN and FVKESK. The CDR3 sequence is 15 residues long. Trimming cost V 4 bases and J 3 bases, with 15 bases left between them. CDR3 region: CASSPYGAADTEAFF. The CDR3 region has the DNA TGTGCCAGCAGCCCTTATGGGGCGGCAGACACTGAAGCTTTCTTT.